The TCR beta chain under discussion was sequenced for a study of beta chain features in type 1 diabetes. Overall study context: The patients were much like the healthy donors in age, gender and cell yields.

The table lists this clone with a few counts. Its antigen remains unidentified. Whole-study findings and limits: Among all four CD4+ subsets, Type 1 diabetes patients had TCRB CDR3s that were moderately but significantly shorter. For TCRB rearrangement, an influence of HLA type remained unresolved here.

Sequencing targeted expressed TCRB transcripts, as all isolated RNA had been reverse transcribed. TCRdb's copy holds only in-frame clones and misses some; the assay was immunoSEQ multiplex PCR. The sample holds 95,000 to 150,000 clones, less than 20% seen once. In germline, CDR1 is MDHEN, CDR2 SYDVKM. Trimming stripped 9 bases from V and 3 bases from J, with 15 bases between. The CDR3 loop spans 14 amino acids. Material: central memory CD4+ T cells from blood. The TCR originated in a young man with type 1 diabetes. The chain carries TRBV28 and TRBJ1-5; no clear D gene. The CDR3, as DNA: TGTGCCAGTCTTGTGGGGATTGACAATCAGCCCCAGCATTTT. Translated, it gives CASLVGIDNQPQHF. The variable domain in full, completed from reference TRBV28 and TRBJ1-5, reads DVKVTQSSRYLVKRTGEKVFLECVQDMDHENMFWYRQDPGLGLRLIYFSYDVKMKEKGDIPEGYSVSREKKERFSLILESASTNQTSMYLCASLVGIDNQPQHFGDGTRLSIL.